This entry features one T cell receptor beta chain sequence. The data are from a study of blood T cell repertoires in COVID-19. The overall study: Collection of acute and convalescent COVID-19 samples took place in the United States, Italy and Spain. The analysed material was cDNA or gDNA that came from T cells, B-cell-depleted T cells, or PBMCs.

Grouping used clinical history reported by participants in a survey and questionnaire. Individuals in the exposed group had encountered a COVID-19 case within 2 weeks preceding study entry. This CDR3 is 10 amino acids long. Germline CDR1 is LNHDA and CDR2 is SQIVND (reference sequence). V lost 7 bases to trimming and J lost 12 bases; unmatched junction nucleotides: 3. Clones were sequenced by immunoSEQ multiplex PCR, and TCRdb holds only the in-frame ones, with some missing. This table holds around 270,000 clones, over 70% found once. This clonotype was obtained from a woman aged 40 to 49 who had been exposed to COVID-19. The chain combines TRBV19 with TRBJ1-5; 7 bases map to TRBD1. Material for sequencing was PBMCs or T cells enriched from blood (not recorded which). As DNA, the CDR3 is TGTGCCAGTAAGGGGGCACTCCAGCATTTT. It encodes CASKGALQHF.